This T cell receptor beta chain came from a study of cytomegalovirus exposure and HLA in healthy donors. This clone came up once. No antigen is known for it. It was with 60 Vbeta and 13 Jbeta primers that the PCR ran. Here immunoSEQ multiplex PCR was the method, and the copy in TCRdb shows in-frame clones only, minus some. This table holds under 200,000 clones, approximately 86% found once. The V gene lost 5 bases and the J gene lost 5 bases, with 22 bases spanning the gap. The CDR3 consists of 15 residues. Germline values: CDR1 GTSNPN, CDR2 SVGIG (reference sequence). Study-wide results and caveats: Researchers catalogued under 200 TCR beta chains as cytomegalovirus-associated. V- and J-gene trimming of TCR beta was linked (in a later analysis) to a missense DCLRE1C variant. Most subjects' HLA-A and HLA-B alleles were reportedly predicted from TCR beta sequences.

This TCR was recovered from a male donor in good health and CMV-seronegative. The sample taken for sequencing was PBMCs. This chain links TRBV30 with TRBJ2-7; perhaps TRBD2 as D (6 bases). CDR3 DNA: TGTGCCTGGCCAAAACACGGGAGTGGGTCTGACGAGCAGTACTTC. Amino acid sequence: CAWPKHGSGSDEQYF.